The subject of this entry is one TCR beta chain. This sample was included in a study of blood T cell repertoires in COVID-19. About the study: COVID-19 samples, acute and convalescent, were from the United States, Italy and Spain. T cells, B-cell-depleted T cells, or PBMCs provided the cDNA or gDNA that served as material.

The Seattle patients joined while their infection was active and were tracked longitudinally afterward. Per the original data handling: Reference gene primer amplification in the assay estimated nucleated cell counts. Profiling relied on immunoSEQ multiplex PCR, and the TCRdb table lists in-frame clones only, not all of them. V and J calls and clone size are given by that table; D and trimming were obtained from the DNA. Of about 160,000 clones in the sample, less than 85% are singletons; the top ten hold around 7%. CDR3 size: 13 residues. Deletions cut 1 base from V and 8 bases from J, with 11 bases between. Germline V gives CDR1 MNHEY, CDR2 SVGAGI.

The chain employs TRBV6-5 and TRBJ1-2; D uncertain. The specimen was peripheral blood. The TCR comes from a middle-aged woman with COVID-19, enrolled during active disease. The CDR3 loop reads CASSYFAERGYTF. CDR3 in DNA: TGTGCCAGCAGTTACTTTGCGGAGAGGGGCTACACCTTC.